The subject of this entry is one T cell receptor beta chain. Its antigen is not known. Germline values: CDR1 SGHRS, CDR2 YFSETQ. The CDR3 extends over 17 amino acids. Trimming removed 0 bases from V and 0 bases from J, with 13 bases in between. This sample is drawn from a study of OX40 agonist ivuxolimab in advanced cancers. General study findings and limits: On average, a greater number of expanded clones characterised CD8+ T cells relative to CD4+. At doses 0.1 to 3.0 mg/kg, CD4+ and CD8+ clones expanded.

TCRdb keeps only in-frame clones here, not all; method: immunoSEQ multiplex PCR. Among 65,000 to 75,000 clones listed, 80% to 90% were seen once. The sequence derives from an adult with an advanced solid tumor such as melanoma, head and neck, liver or kidney cancer. The chain links TRBV5-1 to TRBJ2-1; unclear D gene. The source was CD4+ or CD8+ T cells sorted from blood, collected in a trial of the OX40 agonist ivuxolimab. The CDR3 protein is CASSLVPGSSSYNEQFF. The CDR3 bases are TGCGCCAGCAGCTTGGTGCCGGGTTCGAGCTCCTACAATGAGCAGTTCTTC. Looking up the rest from reference TRBV5-1 and TRBJ2-1 gives the full variable domain: KAGVTQTPRYLIKTRGQQVTLSCSPISGHRSVSWYQQTPGQGLQFLFEYFSETQRNKGNFPGRFSGRQFSNSRSEMNVSTLELGDSALYLCASSLVPGSSSYNEQFFGPGTRLTVL.